The 29 T cell receptor beta chains reported below all come from one sample, sequenced in a study of T cells in women clearing cervical HPV infection. This table comes from immunoSEQ multiplex PCR, and its TCRdb copy is limited to in-frame clones, with some not included. This listing includes roughly 50,000 clones. Sequencing was performed on blood buffy coat. The receptors shown here come from a woman between 18 and 70 years old with a cervical HPV16 infection that either progressed to CIN3+ or cleared (not recorded which).

The CDR3 DNA, read in part, is TGTGCCAGCAGCCGAACAGGGGAGAGCACTGAA. Its protein is CASSRTGESTE. The full-length CDR3 reads as CASSRTGESTEAFF. V usage is TRBV6-2 or TRBV6-3 and J usage is TRBJ1-1, with 7 bases aligning to TRBD1. The CDR3 end is not reached by the read, which stops 3 residues before it; the germline J gene fills it in. V lost 6 bases to trimming and J lost 4 bases; unmatched junction nucleotides: 8. The germline gives CDR1 MNHEY, CDR2 SVGEGT. This CDR3 has 14 amino acids.

Concerning this clone itself: The read halts 3 residues ahead of the CDR3 end, with the missing end drawn from the germline J gene. The chain is built from TRBV18 and TRBJ1-1, with D perhaps matching TRBD1 (6 bases). V gave up 3 bases and J gave up 1 base, with 12 bases separating them. The CDR3 extends over 15 amino acids. Per germline, CDR1 KGHSH and CDR2 LQKENI. The sequenced CDR3 bases are TGTGCCAGCTCACCGGGGGCCACTTCGAACACTGAA. It codes for CASSPGATSNTE. The whole CDR3 protein is CASSPGATSNTEAFF.

A word on this clone: The read ends 3 residues shy of where the CDR3 ends; the end is completed using the germline J gene. V usage is TRBV20-1 and J usage is TRBJ2-7; the match to TRBD2 covers 11 bases. This CDR3 has 13 residues. Per germline, CDR1 DFQATT and CDR2 SNEGSKA (reference sequence). V dropped 5 bases and J dropped 6; count of bases not matched to a gene: 6. Incomplete CDR3 DNA: TGCAGTGCTTCGACTAGCGGGGTTTTCGAG. It translates to CSASTSGVFE. In full, the CDR3 is CSASTSGVFEQYF.

With respect to this clone: The CDR3 extends 3 residues past the end of the read, so its final part is completed from the germline J gene. V and J are TRBV5-1 and TRBJ2-5, with 7 bases that match TRBD2. The ends lost 3 bases at V and 3 bases at J; junction bases unmatched: 5. The germline V gene encodes CDR1 SGHRS and CDR2 YFSETQ. The CDR3 covers 14 residues. The CDR3 region is CASSSPGTKETQYF. The CDR3 bases that were read are TGCGCCAGCAGCTCCCCCGGGACTAAAGAGACC.

In regard to this clone: The DNA ends 3 residues before the CDR3 does, and the rest of the CDR3 is filled in from the germline J gene. The chain recombines TRBV5-1 with TRBJ1-2; 8 positions match TRBD1. V lost 5 bases and J lost 5; bases outside the gene matches: 11. This CDR3 spans 15 amino acids. CDR1 is SGHRS and CDR2 is YFSETQ in the germline V gene. CDR3 bases read: TGCGCCAGCAGGCCCCAGGGGGCAGTGGATTATGGC. Amino acid sequence: CASRPQGAVDYG. The CDR3, in full, reads CASRPQGAVDYGYTF.

As regards this clone: The CDR3 end falls 3 residues outside the read, so it is completed with the germline J gene. The chain couples TRBV7-8 to TRBJ2-7, with 11 bases that match TRBD2. Germline V gene sequence: CDR1 SGHVS, CDR2 FQNEAQ. With V trimmed by 6 bases and J by 0 bases, 7 bases remained unmatched. CDR3 length: 16 residues. The CDR3 region is CASSAPGLADSYEQYF. The sequenced CDR3 bases are TGTGCCAGCAGTGCTCCGGGACTAGCGGACTCCTACGAG.

In regard to this clone: A junction end diverges from the germline sequence, so it may reflect a read error. With the read ending 3 residues before the CDR3 end, the germline J gene is used to fill in that end. Other DNA sequences in this sample translate to the same CDR3. This chain uses TRBV30 with TRBJ1-2; TRBD1 agrees at 7 bases. Germline values: CDR1 GTSNPN, CDR2 SVGIG (reference sequence). The CDR3 spans 12 residues. The covered CDR3 bases are TGTGCCTGCGGGACAGAGTCTTATGGA. This sequence encodes CACGTESYG. In full, the CDR3 is CACGTESYGYTF.

In regard to this clone: The observed sequence ends 3 residues before the CDR3 terminus, with the missing tail filled in from the germline J gene. The chain links TRBV18 to TRBJ2-6; no firm D call. The CDR3 has 14 residues. Per the germline V gene, CDR1 is KGHSH and CDR2 is LQKENI. Trimming took 3 bases from V and 0 from J, leaving 3 bases between them. Incomplete CDR3 DNA: TGTGCCAGCTCACCCAACTCTGGGGCCAACGTC. Protein sequence: CASSPNSGANV. The whole CDR3 sequence is CASSPNSGANVLTF.

For this clone: The read ends 3 residues before the CDR3 terminus; that terminus is restored from the germline J gene. This chain joins TRBV5-6 and TRBJ2-7; TRBD2 might be the D (6 bases). Per germline, CDR1 SGHDT and CDR2 YYEEEE. The V end was cut by 5 bases, the J end by 6 bases, with 18 bases between. The CDR3 has 14 amino acids. CDR3 DNA (partial): TGTGCCAGCAGTCTTGAAGTGGAGGGTTTCGAG. It specifies CASSLEVEGFE. The CDR3, in full, reads CASSLEVEGFEQYF.

In regard to this clone: The DNA ends 3 residues before the CDR3 does, and the rest of the CDR3 is filled in from the germline J gene. This chain joins TRBV19 and TRBJ2-1, with TRBD1 matching 9 bases. The CDR3 spans 13 residues. The germline gives CDR1 LNHDA, CDR2 SQIVND (reference sequence). The V gene end was trimmed by 9 bases and the J gene end by 7 bases; junction bases not matched to a gene: 7. Incomplete CDR3 DNA: TGTGCCAGCCGGGACAGGGTGAAGAATGAG. Protein sequence: CASRDRVKNE. The whole CDR3 reads CASRDRVKNEQFF. Looking up the rest from reference TRBV19 and TRBJ2-1 gives the full variable domain: DGGITQSPKYLFRKEGQNVTLSCEQNLNHDAMYWYRQDPGQGLRLIYYSQIVNDFQKGDIAEGYSVSREKKESFPLTVTSAQKNPTAFYLCASRDRVKNEQFFGPGTRLTVL.

A note on this clone: The read halts 3 residues ahead of the CDR3 end, with the missing end drawn from the germline J gene. This chain uses TRBV30 with TRBJ2-3; no clear D. CDR3 length equals 14 residues. Germline assignment: CDR1 GTSNPN and CDR2 SVGIG (reference sequence). The sequenced part of the CDR3 DNA is TGTGCCTGGAGCGGTGTAACAGACAATCAGCCG. This translates into CAWSGVTDNQP. The whole CDR3 protein reads CAWSGVTDNQPQYF.

As to this clone: Read data end 3 residues before the CDR3 end; the end is taken from the germline J gene. The rearrangement joins TRBV29-1 to TRBJ2-1; 10 bases align to TRBD2. This CDR3 is built from 17 residues. Trimming at V came to 1 base and at J to 4 bases, leaving 10 bases not matched to a gene. Germline V gene data show CDR1 as SQVTM and CDR2 as ANQGSEA. The CDR3 reads CSVEASSSGRLYNEQFF. Partial CDR3 DNA: TGCAGCGTTGAAGCCTCCTCTAGCGGGAGACTTTACAATGAG.

As regards this clone: The read halts 3 residues ahead of the CDR3 end, with the missing end drawn from the germline J gene. The rearrangement uses TRBV30 and TRBJ1-5; D gene uncertain. This CDR3 region has 13 residues. Germline CDR1 GTSNPN, CDR2 SVGIG (reference sequence). V was cut by 2 bases and J by 4 bases, with 9 bases left in between. The covered CDR3 bases are TGTGCCTGGAGTATGGCACATAATCAGCCC. This gives the protein CAWSMAHNQP. The whole CDR3 sequence is CAWSMAHNQPQHF.

Regarding this clone: Read coverage stops 3 residues before the CDR3 terminus; the germline J gene supplies the remainder. The chain is built from TRBV30 and TRBJ2-1; the match to TRBD2 covers 8 bases. CDR1 is GTSNPN, CDR2 SVGIG, per germline (reference sequence). The ends lost 8 bases at V and 0 bases at J; junction bases unmatched: 3. The CDR3 contains 13 residues. Here the CDR3 reads CAGGTSSYNEQFF. The CDR3 DNA, read in part, is TGTGCCGGGGGGACTAGCTCCTACAATGAG.

A note on this clone: The junction departs from germline at one end; a sequencing error may be responsible. Read coverage stops 3 residues before the CDR3 terminus; the germline J gene supplies the remainder. The rearrangement uses TRBV7-7 and TRBJ2-1; TRBD2 matches at 16 bases. Germline CDR1 is SSHAT and CDR2 is FNYEAQ (reference sequence). The CDR3 has 15 residues. The sequenced part of the CDR3 DNA is TGTGCTAGCAGCTTGGGACTAGCGGGAGGGGATGAG. As protein: CASSLGLAGGDE. The CDR3 as a whole reads CASSLGLAGGDEQFF.

Worth noting for this clone: Sequencing ends 3 residues short of the CDR3 end; the germline J gene provides the rest. The J gene is TRBJ2-5, the V gene TRBV20-1, with no clear D. The CDR3 spans 14 residues. V was cut by 0 bases and J by 0 bases, with 8 bases left in between. CDR1 is DFQATT, CDR2 SNEGSKA, per germline (reference sequence). The sequenced part of the CDR3 DNA is TGCAGTGCTAGAGATCAGGTGTACCAAGAGACC. This sequence encodes CSARDQVYQET. The CDR3 in its entirety is CSARDQVYQETQYF.

As concerns this clone: Sequencing ends 3 residues short of the CDR3 end; the germline J gene provides the rest. V usage is TRBV19 and J usage is TRBJ2-2; 8 nucleotides agree with TRBD2. Germline V gene data show CDR1 as LNHDA and CDR2 as SQIVND (reference sequence). V shed 4 bases, J shed 7 bases, and the junction held 11 bases outside the gene matches. The CDR3 consists of 16 residues. Incomplete CDR3 DNA: TGTGCCAGTAGTACCCGCACCGGACTAGCCGGCGGGGAG. Translated: CASSTRTGLAGGE. The entire CDR3 protein reads CASSTRTGLAGGELFF. Full variable domain (missing parts from reference TRBV19 and TRBJ2-2): DGGITQSPKYLFRKEGQNVTLSCEQNLNHDAMYWYRQDPGQGLRLIYYSQIVNDFQKGDIAEGYSVSREKKESFPLTVTSAQKNPTAFYLCASSTRTGLAGGELFFGEGSRLTVL.

For this clone: The read ends 3 residues early relative to the CDR3; the germline J gene fills the gap. The genes are TRBV19 and TRBJ1-5; 7 bases are shared with TRBD1. The CDR3 has 14 amino acids. After removal of 10 bases from V and 7 bases from J, the junction contained 13 bases not matched to a gene. Germline-derived CDR1 and CDR2 are LNHDA and SQIVND (reference sequence). The CDR3 here is CATEGGRDYQPQHF. The DNA read from the CDR3 is TGTGCCACCGAAGGGGGCAGGGATTACCAGCCC.

The CDR3 here is CASSPNRDEQFF. The CDR3 DNA, read in part, is TGTGCCAGCTCACCGAACAGGGATGAG. The rearrangement joins TRBV18 to TRBJ2-1; maybe TRBD1 (6 bases). The read ends 3 residues before the CDR3 terminus; that terminus is restored from the germline J gene. This CDR3 is 12 amino acids long. In germline, CDR1 is KGHSH, CDR2 LQKENI. Trimming left V 3 bases short and J 8 bases short, with 8 bases between.

Comments on this clone: The read halts 3 residues ahead of the CDR3 end, with the missing end drawn from the germline J gene. The chain uses TRBV5-1 and TRBJ2-3; 7 bases map to TRBD1. The germline V gene encodes CDR1 SGHRS and CDR2 YFSETQ. The CDR3 has 15 amino acids. Here the CDR3 reads CASSPGQLSNQPQYF. The DNA read from the CDR3 is TGCGCCAGCAGCCCGGGACAGCTTAGCAATCAGCCG.

In regard to this clone: The read finishes 3 residues shy of the CDR3 end, and the germline J gene is used to complete it. The rearrangement links TRBV4-2 to TRBJ2-5; D possibly corresponds to TRBD1 (5 bases). V was cut by 1 base and J by 1 base, with 13 bases left in between. CDR3 length: 16 amino acids. CDR1 is LGHNA and CDR2 is YNFKEQ in the germline V gene. The CDR3 reads CASSQGTSSLQETQYF. CDR3 DNA (partial): TGTGCCAGCAGCCAAGGGACATCATCTCTCCAAGAGACC.

As to this clone: The CDR3 end falls 3 residues outside the read, so it is completed with the germline J gene. This chain uses TRBV19 with TRBJ2-3, with a weak D call TRBD1 (5 bases). CDR3 size: 16 residues. Per germline, CDR1 LNHDA and CDR2 SQIVND (reference sequence). The V and J ends lost 7 bases and 3 bases respectively, with 20 bases between them. This chain's CDR3 is CASTPSPGKTTDTQYF. The part of the CDR3 DNA that was read is TGTGCCAGTACCCCCTCCCCAGGGAAGACGACAGATACG.

As concerns this clone: The read finishes 3 residues shy of the CDR3 end, and the germline J gene is used to complete it. V usage is TRBV5-1 and J usage is TRBJ2-2; D may be TRBD1 (5 bases). CDR1 is SGHRS, CDR2 YFSETQ, per germline. The CDR3 sequence is 14 residues long. Trimming took off 4 bases at V and 4 bases at J, with 11 bases between the two ends. The CDR3 bases that were read are TGCGCCAGCAGCATCCAAAGGGGCACCGGGGAG. Translating it yields CASSIQRGTGE. The complete CDR3 sequence is CASSIQRGTGELFF.

Comment on this clone: With the read ending 3 residues before the CDR3 end, the germline J gene is used to fill in that end. The J gene is TRBJ2-3, the V gene TRBV7-3, with 12 bases fitting TRBD2. The CDR3 consists of 16 residues. Germline CDR1 and CDR2: SGHTA and FQGTGA. The V and J ends lost 4 bases and 5 bases, in that order; junction bases with no gene match: 7. The CDR3 bases that were read are TGTGCCAGCAGCTCCACTAGCGGGGGGCCACAAGATACG. Translating it yields CASSSTSGGPQDT. The whole CDR3 protein reads CASSSTSGGPQDTQYF. Variable domain in full (rest from reference TRBV7-3 and TRBJ2-3): GAGVSQTPSNKVTEKGKYVELRCDPISGHTALYWYRQSLGQGPEFLIYFQGTGAADDSGLPNDRFFAVRPEGSVSTLKIQRTERGDSAVYLCASSSTSGGPQDTQYFGPGTRLTVL.

A word on this clone: The CDR3 extends 3 residues past the end of the read, so its final part is completed from the germline J gene. The chain combines TRBV7-6 with TRBJ2-4, with 8 nucleotides matching TRBD1. Germline CDR1 reads SGHVS; CDR2 reads FNYEAQ. The CDR3 is 14 residues long. CDR3 protein: CASNSDRVKETQYF. Incomplete CDR3 DNA: TGTGCCAGCAATTCGGACAGGGTAAAAGAGACT. Drawing the rest from reference TRBV7-6 and TRBJ2-4, the complete variable domain is GAGVSQSPRYKVTKRGQDVALRCDPISGHVSLYWYRQALGQGPEFLTYFNYEAQQDKSGLPNDRFSAERPEGSISTLTIQRTEQRDSAMYRCASNSDRVKETQYFGAGTRLSVL.

The CDR3 region is CASSRSGGAYNEQFF. Partial CDR3 DNA: TGTGCCAGCAGCCGGAGCGGGGGGGCCTACAATGAG. The chain carries TRBV7-9 and TRBJ2-1; TRBD2 matches at 10 bases. The read ends 3 residues early relative to the CDR3; the germline J gene fills the gap. This CDR3 region has 15 residues. The germline CDR1 and CDR2 sequences are SEHNR and FQNEAQ (reference sequence). V gave up 5 bases and J gave up 2 bases; unmatched junction bases: 3.

About this clone: The CDR3 extends 3 residues past the end of the read, so its final part is completed from the germline J gene. The V and J genes are TRBV20-1 and TRBJ2-5; tentative D call: TRBD2 (5 bases). V was clipped by 6 bases and J by 1 base, with 12 bases between them. The CDR3 length is 13 residues. Germline V lookup: CDR1 DFQATT, CDR2 SNEGSKA (reference sequence). CDR3: CSAERKFQETQYF. CDR3 bases read: TGCAGTGCGGAGCGGAAATTCCAAGAGACC.

About this clone: The read finishes 3 residues shy of the CDR3 end, and the germline J gene is used to complete it. This chain joins TRBV7-3 and TRBJ2-1; 8 positions agree with TRBD2. The CDR3 has 16 amino acids. Unmatched junction bases numbered 11, after V lost 8 bases and J lost 2 bases. Germline lookup yields CDR1 SGHTA and CDR2 FQGTGA. The CDR3 is CASSLQGGGTYNEQFF. The CDR3 bases that were read are TGTGCCAGCTCCCTGCAAGGCGGGGGGACCTACAATGAG.

A note on this clone: The CDR3 end is not reached by the read, which stops 3 residues before it; the germline J gene fills it in. This chain links TRBV10-1 with TRBJ2-1, with a possible D match to TRBD1 (5 bases). The CDR3 has 15 residues. Germline V gene sequence: CDR1 WNHNN, CDR2 SYGVQD (reference sequence). The V and J ends lost 3 bases and 6 bases respectively, with 15 bases between them. The sequenced part of the CDR3 DNA is TGCGCCAGCAGTGACCAGGGTTACGAAATCAATGAG. Translation: CASSDQGYEINE. The full CDR3 is CASSDQGYEINEQFF.